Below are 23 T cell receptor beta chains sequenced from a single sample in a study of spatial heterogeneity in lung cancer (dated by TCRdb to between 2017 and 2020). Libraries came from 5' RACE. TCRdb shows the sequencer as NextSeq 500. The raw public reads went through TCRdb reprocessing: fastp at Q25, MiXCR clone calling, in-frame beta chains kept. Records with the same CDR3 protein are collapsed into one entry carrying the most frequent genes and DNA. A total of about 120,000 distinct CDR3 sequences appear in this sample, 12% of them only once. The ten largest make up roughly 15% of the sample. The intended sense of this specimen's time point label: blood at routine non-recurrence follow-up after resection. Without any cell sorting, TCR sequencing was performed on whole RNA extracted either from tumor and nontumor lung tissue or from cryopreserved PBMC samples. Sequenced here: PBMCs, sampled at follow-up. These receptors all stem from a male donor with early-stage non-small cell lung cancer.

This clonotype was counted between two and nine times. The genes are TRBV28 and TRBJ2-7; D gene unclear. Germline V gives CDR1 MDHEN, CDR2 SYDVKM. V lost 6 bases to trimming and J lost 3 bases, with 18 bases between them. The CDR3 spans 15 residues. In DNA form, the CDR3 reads TGTGCCAGCAGCTCCTACCTTCGGTTTGTCTACGAGCAGTACTTC. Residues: CASSSYLRFVYEQYF.

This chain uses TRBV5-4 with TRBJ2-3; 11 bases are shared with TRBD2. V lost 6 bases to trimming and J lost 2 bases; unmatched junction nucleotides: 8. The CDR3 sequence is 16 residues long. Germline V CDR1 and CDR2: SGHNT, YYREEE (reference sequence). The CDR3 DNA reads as TGTGCCAGCACCCCTAGCGGGGGGTCATACACAGATACGCAGTATTTT. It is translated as CASTPSGGSYTDTQYF.

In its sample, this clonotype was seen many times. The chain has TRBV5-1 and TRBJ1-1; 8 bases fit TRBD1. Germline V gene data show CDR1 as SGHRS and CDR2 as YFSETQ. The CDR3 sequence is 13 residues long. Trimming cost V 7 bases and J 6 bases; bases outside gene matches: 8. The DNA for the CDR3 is TGCGCCAGCGGTTCATCGGGACAGGCTGAAGCTTTCTTT. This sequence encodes CASGSSGQAEAFF.

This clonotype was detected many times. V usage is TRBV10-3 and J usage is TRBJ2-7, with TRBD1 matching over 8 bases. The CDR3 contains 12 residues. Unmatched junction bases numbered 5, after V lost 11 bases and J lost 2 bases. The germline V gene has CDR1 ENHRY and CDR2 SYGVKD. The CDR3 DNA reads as TGTGCCGCCCGGGACAGGCCCTACGAGCAGTACTTC. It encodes CAARDRPYEQYF.

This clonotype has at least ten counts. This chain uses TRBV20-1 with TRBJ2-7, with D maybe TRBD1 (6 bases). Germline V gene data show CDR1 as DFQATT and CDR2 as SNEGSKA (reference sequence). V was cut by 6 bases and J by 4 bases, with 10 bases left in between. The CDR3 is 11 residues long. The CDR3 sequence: CSANQGYEQYF. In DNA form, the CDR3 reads TGCAGTGCCAATCAGGGGTACGAGCAGTACTTC.

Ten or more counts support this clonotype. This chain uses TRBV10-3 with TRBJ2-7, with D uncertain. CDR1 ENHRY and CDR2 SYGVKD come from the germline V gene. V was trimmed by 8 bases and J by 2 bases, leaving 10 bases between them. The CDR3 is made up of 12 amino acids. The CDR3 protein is CAIGPRPYEQYF. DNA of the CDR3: TGTGCCATCGGGCCCAGGCCCTACGAGCAGTACTTC.

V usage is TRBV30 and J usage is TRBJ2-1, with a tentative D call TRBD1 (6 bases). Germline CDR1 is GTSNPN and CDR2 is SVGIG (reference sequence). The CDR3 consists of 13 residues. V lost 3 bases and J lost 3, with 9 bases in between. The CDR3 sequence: CAWSLGGYNEQFF. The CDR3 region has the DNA TGTGCCTGGAGCCTAGGGGGCTACAATGAGCAGTTCTTC.

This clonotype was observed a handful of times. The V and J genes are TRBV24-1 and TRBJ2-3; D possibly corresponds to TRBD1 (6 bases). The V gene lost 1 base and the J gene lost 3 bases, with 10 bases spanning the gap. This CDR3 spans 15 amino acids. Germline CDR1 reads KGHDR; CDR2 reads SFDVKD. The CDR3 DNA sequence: TGTGCCACCAGTGATTTTGCAGGGGCGACAGATACGCAGTATTTT. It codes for CATSDFAGATDTQYF.

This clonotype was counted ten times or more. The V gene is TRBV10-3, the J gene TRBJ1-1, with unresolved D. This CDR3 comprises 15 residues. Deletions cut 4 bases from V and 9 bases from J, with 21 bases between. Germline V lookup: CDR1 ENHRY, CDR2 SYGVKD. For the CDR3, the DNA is TGTGCCATCAGTGGAGGCAGTCTCTTGTACCCTCAAGCTTTCTTT. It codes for CAISGGSLLYPQAFF.

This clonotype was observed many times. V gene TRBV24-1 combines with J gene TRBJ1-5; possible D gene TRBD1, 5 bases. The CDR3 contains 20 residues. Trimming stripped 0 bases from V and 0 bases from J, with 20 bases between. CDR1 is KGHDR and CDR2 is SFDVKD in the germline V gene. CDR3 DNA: TGTGCCACCAGTGATTTGGGGACCCCGGGACGGGGATATAGCAATCAGCCCCAGCATTTT. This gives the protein CATSDLGTPGRGYSNQPQHF.

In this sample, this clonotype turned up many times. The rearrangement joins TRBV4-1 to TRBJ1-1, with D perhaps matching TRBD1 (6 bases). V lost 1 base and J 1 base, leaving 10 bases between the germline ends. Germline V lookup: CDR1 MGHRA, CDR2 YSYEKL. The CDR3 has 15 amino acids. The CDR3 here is CASSQVGHRNTEAFF. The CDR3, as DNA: TGCGCCAGCAGCCAAGTGGGACACAGGAACACTGAAGCTTTCTTT.

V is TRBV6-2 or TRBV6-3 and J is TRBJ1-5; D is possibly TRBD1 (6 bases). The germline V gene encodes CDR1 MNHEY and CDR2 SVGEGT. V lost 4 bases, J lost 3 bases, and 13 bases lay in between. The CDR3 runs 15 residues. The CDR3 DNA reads TGTGCCAGCAGTTTCGTAACAGGGCCCAATCAGCCCCAGCATTTT. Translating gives CASSFVTGPNQPQHF.

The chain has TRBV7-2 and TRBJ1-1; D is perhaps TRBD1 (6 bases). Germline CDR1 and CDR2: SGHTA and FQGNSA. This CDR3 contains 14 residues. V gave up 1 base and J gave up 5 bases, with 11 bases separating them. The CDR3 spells CASSLVQGGTEAFF. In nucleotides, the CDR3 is TGTGCCAGCAGCTTAGTTCAAGGGGGTACTGAAGCTTTCTTT.

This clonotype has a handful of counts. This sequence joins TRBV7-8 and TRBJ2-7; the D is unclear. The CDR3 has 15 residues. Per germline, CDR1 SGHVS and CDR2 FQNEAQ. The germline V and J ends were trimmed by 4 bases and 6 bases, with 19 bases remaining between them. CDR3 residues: CASSSRASPPLEQYF. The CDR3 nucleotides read TGTGCCAGCAGCTCTCGGGCCTCCCCCCCCCTCGAGCAGTACTTC.

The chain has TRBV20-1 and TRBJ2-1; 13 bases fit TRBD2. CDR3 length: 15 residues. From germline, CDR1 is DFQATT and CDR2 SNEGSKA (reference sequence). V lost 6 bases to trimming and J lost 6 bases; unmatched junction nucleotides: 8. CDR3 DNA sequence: TGCAGTGCACCTCCCGGGACTAGCGGGACCAATGAGCAGTTCTTC. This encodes CSAPPGTSGTNEQFF.

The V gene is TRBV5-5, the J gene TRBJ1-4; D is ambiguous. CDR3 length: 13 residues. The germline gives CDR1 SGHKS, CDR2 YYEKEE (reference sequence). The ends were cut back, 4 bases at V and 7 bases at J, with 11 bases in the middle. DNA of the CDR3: TGTGCCAGCAGCAGTGTGGGGAGTGAAAAACTGTTTTTT. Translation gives CASSSVGSEKLFF.

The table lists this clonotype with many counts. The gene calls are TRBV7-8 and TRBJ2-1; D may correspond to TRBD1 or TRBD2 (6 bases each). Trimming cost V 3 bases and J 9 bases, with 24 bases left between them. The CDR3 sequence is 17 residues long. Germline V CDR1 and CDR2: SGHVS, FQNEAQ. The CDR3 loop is CASSFPQRRGTVGEQFF. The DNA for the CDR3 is TGTGCCAGCAGCTTCCCCCAAAGGAGGGGGACGGTTGGTGAGCAGTTCTTC.

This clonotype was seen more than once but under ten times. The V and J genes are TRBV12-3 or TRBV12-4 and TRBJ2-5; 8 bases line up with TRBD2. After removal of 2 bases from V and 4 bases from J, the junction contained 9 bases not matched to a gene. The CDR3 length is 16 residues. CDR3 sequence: CASSLMGAGGLETQYF. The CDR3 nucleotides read TGTGCCAGCAGTTTAATGGGCGCGGGGGGACTAGAGACCCAGTACTTC.

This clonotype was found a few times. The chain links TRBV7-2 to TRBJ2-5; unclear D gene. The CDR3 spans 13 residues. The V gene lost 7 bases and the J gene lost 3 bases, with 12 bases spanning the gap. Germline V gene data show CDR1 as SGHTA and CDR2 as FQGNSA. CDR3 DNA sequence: TGTGCCAGCACCACGTCCATTAAAGAGACCCAGTACTTC. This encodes CASTTSIKETQYF.

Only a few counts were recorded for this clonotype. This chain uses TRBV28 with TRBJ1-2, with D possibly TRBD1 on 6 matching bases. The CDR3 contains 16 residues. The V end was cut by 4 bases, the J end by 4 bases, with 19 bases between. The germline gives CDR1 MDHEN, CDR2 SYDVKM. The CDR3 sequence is CASSSRGQEPPYGYTF. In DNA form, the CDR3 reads TGTGCCAGCAGTTCCCGGGGACAAGAACCACCCTATGGCTACACCTTC.

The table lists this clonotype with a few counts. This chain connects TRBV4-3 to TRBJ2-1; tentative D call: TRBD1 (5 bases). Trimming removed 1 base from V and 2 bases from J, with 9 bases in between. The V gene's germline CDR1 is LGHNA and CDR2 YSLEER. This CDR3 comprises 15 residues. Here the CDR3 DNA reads TGCGCCAGCAGCCAAGGGACAAGAGCCTACAATGAGCAGTTCTTC. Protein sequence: CASSQGTRAYNEQFF.

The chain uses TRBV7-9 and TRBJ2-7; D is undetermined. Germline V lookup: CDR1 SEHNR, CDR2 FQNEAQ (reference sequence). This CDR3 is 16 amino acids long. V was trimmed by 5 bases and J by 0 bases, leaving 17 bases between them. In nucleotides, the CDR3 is TGTGCCAGCAGCCGTCCGACCGATGGAAGCTCCTACGAGCAGTACTTC. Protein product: CASSRPTDGSSYEQYF.

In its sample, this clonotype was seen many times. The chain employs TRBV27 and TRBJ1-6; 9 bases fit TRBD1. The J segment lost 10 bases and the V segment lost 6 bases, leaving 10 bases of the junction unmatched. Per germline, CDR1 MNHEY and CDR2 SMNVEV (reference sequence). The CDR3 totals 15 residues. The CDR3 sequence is CASRRTGAGVSPLHF. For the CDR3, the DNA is TGTGCCAGCAGAAGGACAGGGGCGGGGGTGTCACCCCTCCACTTT.